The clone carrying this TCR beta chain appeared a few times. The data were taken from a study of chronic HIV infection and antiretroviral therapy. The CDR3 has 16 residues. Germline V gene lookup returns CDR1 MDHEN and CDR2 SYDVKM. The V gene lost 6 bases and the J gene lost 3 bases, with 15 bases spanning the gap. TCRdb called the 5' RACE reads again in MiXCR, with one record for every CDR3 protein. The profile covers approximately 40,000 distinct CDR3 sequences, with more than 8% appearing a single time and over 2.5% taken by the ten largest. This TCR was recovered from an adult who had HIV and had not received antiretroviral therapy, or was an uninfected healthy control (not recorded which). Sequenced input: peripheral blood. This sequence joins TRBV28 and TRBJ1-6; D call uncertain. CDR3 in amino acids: CASSPSLGRYNSPLHF. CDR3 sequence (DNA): TGTGCCAGCAGCCCCTCGCTAGGGCGCTATAATTCACCCCTCCACTTT.